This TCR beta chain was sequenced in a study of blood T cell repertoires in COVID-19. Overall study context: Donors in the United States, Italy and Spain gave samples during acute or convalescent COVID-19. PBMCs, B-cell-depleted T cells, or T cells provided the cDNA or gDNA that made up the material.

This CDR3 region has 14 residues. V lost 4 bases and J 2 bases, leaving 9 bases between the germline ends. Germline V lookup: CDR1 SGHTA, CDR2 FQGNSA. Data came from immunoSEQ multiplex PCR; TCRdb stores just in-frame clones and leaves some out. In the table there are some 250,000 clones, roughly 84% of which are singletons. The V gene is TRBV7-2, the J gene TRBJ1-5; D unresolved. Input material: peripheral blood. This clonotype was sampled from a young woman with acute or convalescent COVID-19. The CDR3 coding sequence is TGTGCCAGCAGCTCCGTCAGTCGCAATCAGCCCCAGCATTTT. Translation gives CASSSVSRNQPQHF.